Listed below are T cell receptor beta chains from one sample, sequenced in a study of beta chain features in type 1 diabetes. Libraries were prepared by immunoSEQ multiplex PCR; TCRdb keeps only in-frame clonotypes and omits some of them. Found here are a few hundred thousand clones, about 13% of them singletons; the top ten hold roughly 0.015%. Sample: naive CD4+ T cells from blood. The receptors derive from a woman under 30 with type 1 diabetes. CDR3s include the opening cysteine and the closing phenylalanine or tryptophan. A D gene is named only where the DNA matches it firmly. Not all rows give a size; the values are once, few, many and, for expanded clones, a class.

clone_size	v_call	d_call	j_call	cdr3_aa	cdr3_nt
few	TRBV19	TRBD2	TRBJ2-2	CASTLGLAGNTGELFF	TGTGCCAGTACCTTAGGACTAGCGGGGAACACCGGGGAGCTGTTTTTT
few	TRBV11-2	-	TRBJ2-6	CASSPGVGAGANVLTF	TGTGCCAGCAGCCCGGGTGTGGGGGCAGGGGCCAACGTCCTGACTTTC
-	TRBV12-5	-	TRBJ1-2	CASGKQTDYGYTF	TGTGCTAGTGGTAAACAGACCGACTATGGCTACACCTTC
few	TRBV7-2	TRBD2	TRBJ2-3	CASSSWGLAGTTDTQYF	TGTGCCAGCAGCTCATGGGGACTAGCGGGGACCACAGATACGCAGTATTTT
-	TRBV7-9	TRBD2	TRBJ2-1	CASSLGGTSGPNEQFF	TGTGCCAGCAGCTTAGGTGGTACTAGCGGCCCGAATGAGCAGTTCTTC
-	TRBV5-6	-	TRBJ2-3	CASSFSSTDTQYF	TGTGCCAGCAGCTTCTCTAGCACAGATACGCAGTATTTT
few	TRBV29-1	TRBD2	TRBJ2-1	CSVARRLAGVHEQFF	TGCAGCGTTGCGAGAAGACTAGCGGGAGTTCATGAGCAGTTCTTC
few	TRBV19	-	TRBJ1-1	CASSIPRGTEAFF	TGTGCCAGTAGTATACCAAGAGGCACTGAAGCTTTCTTT
-	TRBV5-1	TRBD2	TRBJ2-1	CASSLPGLDSFF	TGCGCCAGCAGCTTACCGGGACTAGATTCATTCTTC
few	TRBV28	TRBD2	TRBJ2-2	CASSLSGTRKIGELFF	TGTGCCAGCAGTTTATCCGGGACTAGAAAGATAGGGGAGCTGTTTTTT
few	TRBV7-2	TRBD1	TRBJ1-2	CASTLGQGANYGYTF	TGTGCCAGCACCCTAGGACAGGGGGCGAACTATGGCTACACCTTC
few	TRBV19	-	TRBJ2-1	CASSTRDINEQFF	TGTGCCAGTAGTACCCGGGACATCAATGAGCAGTTCTTC
-	TRBV18	-	TRBJ2-1	CASSLTRWNSQQFF	TGTGCCAGCTCCCTTACGCGATGGAACAGCCAGCAGTTCTTC
few	TRBV5-1	-	TRBJ2-2	CASSFGTPNTGELFF	TGCGCCAGCAGCTTCGGGACTCCAAACACCGGGGAGCTGTTTTTT
-	TRBV7-9	TRBD2	TRBJ2-1	CASSPGTSGIDEQFF	TGTGCCAGCAGCCCTGGGACTAGCGGGATCGATGAGCAGTTCTTC
few	TRBV5-1	TRBD1	TRBJ2-1	CASSGDRGDEEQFF	TGCGCCAGCAGCGGGGACAGGGGTGATGAGGAGCAGTTCTTC
-	TRBV7-2	TRBD2	TRBJ2-5	CASSGGGAQYF	TGTGCCAGCAGCGGCGGGGGGGCCCAGTACTTC
-	TRBV30	TRBD2	TRBJ2-5	CAWSVGLALQETQYF	TGTGCCTGGAGTGTGGGACTAGCGCTCCAAGAGACCCAGTACTTC
-	TRBV2	-	TRBJ1-1	CASRKQVSEAFF	TGTGCCAGCAGGAAACAGGTCTCTGAAGCTTTCTTT
few	TRBV19	-	TRBJ2-1	CASSAQYNEQFF	TGTGCCAGTAGTGCTCAGTACAATGAGCAGTTCTTC
-	TRBV18	-	TRBJ2-3	CASSPPLDPTDTQYF	TGTGCCAGCTCACCACCTCTAGATCCCACAGATACGCAGTATTTT
-	TRBV19	TRBD1	TRBJ2-1	CASSPLVKRTGVPIQFF	TGTGCCAGTAGTCCTCTCGTAAAACGGACAGGGGTTCCGATCCAGTTCTTC
-	TRBV5-1	-	TRBJ2-5	CASSLVPRDYQETQYF	TGCGCCAGCAGCTTGGTACCCCGGGACTACCAAGAGACCCAGTACTTC
-	TRBV25-1	-	TRBJ1-1	CASSMRMSAEAFF	TGTGCCAGCAGTATGAGAATGTCGGCTGAAGCTTTCTTT
few	TRBV6-5	-	TRBJ1-1	CASTPPYGAEAFF	TGTGCCAGCACCCCCCCCTACGGTGCTGAAGCTTTCTTT
-	TRBV7-9	TRBD2	TRBJ2-2	CASSSGGLAGGELFF	TGTGCCAGCAGCTCCGGAGGACTAGCAGGCGGGGAGCTGTTTTTT
few	TRBV7-3	TRBD2	TRBJ2-3	CASSLSGSGGDTQYF	TGTGCCAGCAGCCTTAGCGGGAGCGGCGGAGATACGCAGTATTTT
few	TRBV6-5	TRBD2	TRBJ2-7	CASSYSTSGIYEQYF	TGTGCCAGCAGTTACTCGACTAGCGGGATCTACGAGCAGTACTTC
-	TRBV7-2	-	TRBJ2-3	CASSLFQGRVTDTQYF	TGTGCCAGCAGCTTATTCCAGGGGAGGGTCACAGATACGCAGTATTTT
few	TRBV29-1	TRBD2	TRBJ2-3	CSVGTSGIQDTQYF	TGCAGCGTGGGGACTAGCGGGATCCAGGATACGCAGTATTTT
-	TRBV30	TRBD1	TRBJ2-5	CAWRRGQRIGETQYF	TGTGCCTGGAGACGGGGACAGCGCATTGGGGAGACCCAGTACTTC
few	TRBV9	TRBD1	TRBJ1-2	CASSPTTGAAYGYTF	TGTGCCAGCAGCCCAACGACAGGGGCGGCCTATGGCTACACCTTC
-	TRBV5-1	TRBD2	TRBJ2-4	CASSLGTSGNIQYF	TGCGCCAGCAGCTTGGGTACTAGCGGAAACATTCAGTACTTC
few	TRBV27	TRBD1	TRBJ1-2	CASSSTGRDGYTF	TGTGCCAGCAGCTCGACAGGGAGAGATGGCTACACCTTC
few	TRBV5-1	TRBD2	TRBJ2-1	CASSPVAGTSGSNEQFF	TGCGCCAGCAGCCCCGTCGCCGGGACTAGCGGGAGCAATGAGCAGTTCTTC
-	TRBV7-9	-	TRBJ1-1	CASSSRGLDTEAFF	TGTGCCAGCAGCTCGCGGGGTTTAGACACTGAAGCTTTCTTT
-	TRBV14	-	TRBJ2-7	CASSQIDNREQYF	TGTGCCAGCAGCCAAATAGACAACAGGGAGCAGTACTTC
few	TRBV9	-	TRBJ1-5	CASGGLSQPQHF	TGTGCCAGCGGAGGATTGTCTCAGCCCCAGCATTTT
-	TRBV30	-	TRBJ2-5	CALSPVAGGETQYF	TGTGCCTTGTCGCCGGTTGCGGGTGGGGAGACCCAGTACTTC
few	TRBV15	-	TRBJ2-1	CATSRNPGASMSSYNEQFF	TGTGCCACCAGCAGAAATCCGGGAGCCAGCATGTCCTCCTACAATGAGCAGTTCTTC
-	TRBV18	TRBD1	TRBJ2-7	CASSPRGPTVYEQYF	TGTGCCAGCTCACCAAGGGGGCCAACGGTCTACGAGCAGTACTTC
few	TRBV28	-	TRBJ2-6	CASSPPIGDFSGANVLTF	TGTGCCAGCAGTCCCCCGATAGGGGATTTCTCTGGGGCCAACGTCCTGACTTTC
few	TRBV18	-	TRBJ1-1	CASSPQGVNTEAFF	TGTGCCAGCTCACCACAGGGAGTGAACACTGAAGCTTTCTTT
-	TRBV30	TRBD1	TRBJ1-5	CAYRDRGNQPQHF	TGTGCCTACCGGGACAGGGGCAATCAGCCCCAGCATTTT
few	TRBV18	-	TRBJ2-7	CASSPPVAGGWSYEQYF	TGTGCCAGCTCACCACCGGTGGCCGGGGGATGGTCCTACGAGCAGTACTTC
-	TRBV29-1	TRBD1	TRBJ2-7	CSVETWTGNSYEQYF	TGCAGCGTTGAGACATGGACAGGGAACTCCTACGAGCAGTACTTC